Below are 26 T cell receptor beta chains sequenced from a single sample in a study of OX40 agonist ivuxolimab in advanced cancers. Repertoires were generated with immunoSEQ multiplex PCR, while TCRdb's copy carries only in-frame clones and drops some. In the table there are 80,000 or so clones, approximately 85% of which are singletons. The sample in question was CD4+ or CD8+ T cells sorted from blood, obtained in a trial of the OX40 agonist ivuxolimab. Receptors originate from an adult with an advanced solid tumor such as melanoma, head and neck, liver or kidney cancer.

This sequence joins TRBV2 and TRBJ2-5; 10 bases fit TRBD1. This CDR3 has 15 residues. V was pared by 5 bases and J by 5 bases, with 8 bases of the junction left unmatched. In germline, CDR1 is SNHLY, CDR2 FYNNEI. DNA for the CDR3: TGTGCCAGCAGTCTAGCCGGGACAGGGGCCGAGACCCAGTACTTC. Translated, it gives CASSLAGTGAETQYF. The variable domain in full, completed from reference TRBV2 and TRBJ2-5, reads EPEVTQTPSHQVTQMGQEVILRCVPISNHLYFYWYRQILGQKVEFLVSFYNNEISEKSEIFDDQFSVERPDGSNFTLKIRSTKLEDSAMYFCASSLAGTGAETQYFGPGTRLLVL.

J is TRBJ1-4 and V is TRBV6-1, with TRBD1 identical over 9 bases. This CDR3 region has 14 residues. Trimming at V came to 1 base and at J to 10 bases, leaving 4 bases not matched to a gene. Germline V gene lookup returns CDR1 MNHNS and CDR2 SASEGT. The DNA of the CDR3 is TGTGCCAGCAGTGAAGGGACAGGGGTAGGAAAACTGTTTTTT. This translates into CASSEGTGVGKLFF.

This clone was observed many times. The rearrangement links TRBV5-1 to TRBJ1-1; 7 bases map to TRBD1. The CDR3 is 15 residues long. Germline CDR1 reads SGHRS; CDR2 reads YFSETQ. The V segment lost 2 bases and the J segment 0 bases; nucleotides outside the gene matches: 4. CDR3 DNA sequence: TGCGCCAGCAGCTTCACCCAGGGGGTGAACACTGAAGCTTTCTTT. Protein: CASSFTQGVNTEAFF. Full variable domain (outside the CDR3, taken from reference TRBV5-1 and TRBJ1-1): KAGVTQTPRYLIKTRGQQVTLSCSPISGHRSVSWYQQTPGQGLQFLFEYFSETQRNKGNFPGRFSGRQFSNSRSEMNVSTLELGDSALYLCASSFTQGVNTEAFFGQGTRLTVV.

The chain recombines TRBV29-1 with TRBJ2-2; TRBD1 aligns across 7 bases. The CDR3 has 16 amino acids. The V gene's germline CDR1 is SQVTM and CDR2 ANQGSEA. The junction had 13 bases not matched to a gene; V was cut back by 4 bases and J by 5 bases. In nucleotides, the CDR3 is TGCAGCGTTGGGGAGACACAGGGGTGGCGGACCGGGGAGCTGTTTTTT. This sequence encodes CSVGETQGWRTGELFF.

The chain couples TRBV7-9 to TRBJ2-2; a weak D match, TRBD1 (6 bases). V shed 11 bases and J shed 0 bases, with 16 bases lying between them. The CDR3 runs to 15 residues. CDR1 is SEHNR, CDR2 FQNEAQ, per germline (reference sequence). The CDR3 loop is CAWHPQGANTGELFF. DNA of the CDR3: TGTGCCTGGCACCCACAGGGAGCGAACACCGGGGAGCTGTTTTTT.

This clone was seen a few times. The chain uses TRBV9 and TRBJ2-7; 8 bases match TRBD1. CDR3 length equals 14 residues. CDR1 is SGDLS and CDR2 is YYNGEE in the germline V gene. J was trimmed by 6 bases and V by 4 bases; bases with no gene match: 9. CDR3 loop: CASSSRTGTGEQYF. The CDR3 DNA is TGTGCCAGCAGCTCTAGGACAGGGACGGGCGAGCAGTACTTC.

This chain links TRBV5-4 with TRBJ2-3; D ambiguous. There are 11 residues in the CDR3. Germline-derived CDR1 and CDR2 are SGHNT and YYREEE (reference sequence). Between the trimmed V and J ends, which lost 2 bases and 5 bases, there was a span of 3 bases. CDR3 loop: CASSFGDTQYF. The CDR3 DNA is TGTGCCAGCAGCTTCGGAGATACGCAGTATTTT.

The V call is TRBV6-6, the J call TRBJ2-7; D not certain. The V end lost 3 bases, the J end lost 4 bases, and 10 bases lay between the germline ends. Per germline, CDR1 MNHNY and CDR2 SVGAGI (reference sequence). CDR3 size: 13 residues. The CDR3 DNA is TGTGCCAGCAGTTATTTAGGAAATTACGAGCAGTACTTC. Translated: CASSYLGNYEQYF.

V gene TRBV10-1 combines with J gene TRBJ2-3; 11 nucleotides match TRBD1. Germline values: CDR1 WNHNN, CDR2 SYGVQD (reference sequence). The CDR3 consists of 14 residues. V shed 6 bases and J 5 bases; nucleotides not matched to a gene: 4. The DNA for the CDR3 is TGCGCCAGCAGGGACAGGGGGCCGGGAGATACGCAGTATTTT. It yields the protein CASRDRGPGDTQYF.

This rearrangement joins TRBV28 to TRBJ1-1; 11 bases match TRBD1. Germline CDR1 is MDHEN and CDR2 is SYDVKM. The CDR3 consists of 15 residues. J lost 5 bases, V lost 3 bases, and 5 bases had no gene match. The CDR3 sequence is CASSFYGQGATEAFF. CDR3 sequence (DNA): TGTGCCAGCAGTTTTTATGGACAGGGGGCGACTGAAGCTTTCTTT.

The chain links TRBV28 to TRBJ2-1, with 9 bases aligning to TRBD2. V lost 6 bases and J lost 7; bases outside the gene matches: 13. Germline V gene data show CDR1 as MDHEN and CDR2 as SYDVKM. The CDR3 has 16 amino acids. The CDR3: CASSSAQRGAGNEQFF. The CDR3 DNA reads as TGTGCCAGCAGCTCTGCCCAGCGGGGGGCCGGGAATGAGCAGTTCTTC.

This clone was observed a few times. The CDR3 DNA is TGTGCCAGCTTAACAGGGTTGGACACTGAAGCTTTCTTT. As protein: CASLTGLDTEAFF. The V gene is TRBV18, the J gene TRBJ1-1, with D perhaps matching TRBD1 (6 bases). The CDR3 runs 13 residues. Germline CDR1 reads KGHSH; CDR2 reads LQKENI. V was trimmed by 7 bases and J by 3 bases, leaving 12 bases between them.

V is TRBV7-9 and J is TRBJ1-2; D is possibly TRBD1 (6 bases). This CDR3 comprises 13 residues. Deletions cut 5 bases from V and 6 bases from J, with 13 bases between. Germline assignment: CDR1 SEHNR and CDR2 FQNEAQ (reference sequence). The CDR3 reads CASSRPRDNGYTF. In nucleotides, the CDR3 is TGTGCCAGCAGCCGGCCCCGGGACAATGGCTACACCTTC.

The V call is TRBV19, the J call TRBJ1-1; D is undetermined. V shed 6 bases and J shed 2 bases, with 7 bases lying between them. CDR1 LNHDA and CDR2 SQIVND come from the germline V gene (reference sequence). This CDR3 spans 12 amino acids. The CDR3 here is CASRIRNTEAFF. The CDR3 coding sequence is TGTGCCAGTAGAATAAGAAACACTGAAGCTTTCTTT.

This clone turned up a few times. The rearrangement links TRBV6-1 to TRBJ1-1; D perhaps matches TRBD1 (5 bases). Germline CDR1 and CDR2: MNHNS and SASEGT. Deletions cut 6 bases from V and 0 bases from J, with 8 bases between. There are 13 residues in the CDR3. The CDR3 loop reads CASRRDLNTEAFF. DNA for the CDR3: TGTGCCAGCAGAAGGGACCTGAACACTGAAGCTTTCTTT.

The chain combines TRBV7-3 with TRBJ2-2; a possible D gene is TRBD2 (5 bases). The CDR3 is 14 amino acids. V lost 2 bases, J lost 4 bases, and 8 bases lay in between. CDR1 SGHTA and CDR2 FQGTGA come from the germline V gene. CDR3 region: CASSLAEATGELFF. The CDR3 region has the DNA TGTGCCAGCAGCTTAGCGGAGGCCACCGGGGAGCTGTTTTTT. The full variable domain, rest sourced from reference TRBV7-3 and TRBJ2-2, is GAGVSQTPSNKVTEKGKYVELRCDPISGHTALYWYRQSLGQGPEFLIYFQGTGAADDSGLPNDRFFAVRPEGSVSTLKIQRTERGDSAVYLCASSLAEATGELFFGEGSRLTVL.

The V gene is TRBV6-5, the J gene TRBJ1-6; D gene unclear. The CDR3 is made up of 12 amino acids. Germline CDR1 is MNHEY and CDR2 is SVGAGI. Trimming cost V 5 bases and J 16 bases, with 15 bases left between them. The CDR3 DNA sequence: TGTGCCAGCAGTACCGGCCCCGCTCCACTCCACTTT. It codes for CASSTGPAPLHF.

The chain is built from TRBV5-4 and TRBJ2-5; D unresolved. Germline V CDR1 and CDR2: SGHNT, YYREEE (reference sequence). This CDR3 has 13 amino acids. V was clipped by 1 base and J by 4 bases, with 8 bases between them. The CDR3 is CASSLSVRETQYF. The CDR3 nucleotides are TGTGCCAGCAGCTTGTCGGTCAGAGAGACCCAGTACTTC.

The V and J genes are TRBV7-9 and TRBJ2-2; 8 bases are a match to TRBD1. J lost 2 bases, V lost 6 bases, and 8 bases had no gene match. Germline assignment: CDR1 SEHNR and CDR2 FQNEAQ (reference sequence). CDR3 length: 16 residues. CDR3 loop: CASRPPGTGNTGELFF. CDR3 bases: TGTGCCAGCAGGCCCCCGGGGACAGGAAACACCGGGGAGCTGTTTTTT.

This sequence joins TRBV7-2 and TRBJ1-2, with 9 bases identical to TRBD1. After removal of 3 bases from V and 2 bases from J, the junction contained 4 bases not matched to a gene. Germline V CDR1 and CDR2: SGHTA, FQGNSA. This CDR3 contains 15 residues. CDR3 residues: CASSFGDRVNYGYTF. CDR3 in DNA: TGTGCCAGCAGCTTTGGGGACAGGGTGAACTATGGCTACACCTTC. The full variable domain, its missing parts supplied by reference TRBV7-2 and TRBJ1-2, is GAGVSQSPSNKVTEKGKDVELRCDPISGHTALYWYRQSLGQGLEFLIYFQGNSAPDKSGLPSDRFSAERTGGSVSTLTIQRTQQEDSAVYLCASSFGDRVNYGYTFGSGTRLTVV.

This clone was seen just once. CDR3 amino acids: CASSHRQGSYEQYF. The CDR3 nucleotides read TGTGCCAGCAGCCATCGACAGGGTTCCTACGAGCAGTACTTC. The chain carries TRBV21-1 and TRBJ2-7; TRBD1 was called by the table and not checked on the DNA. TRBV21-1 is designated a pseudogene. The CDR3 runs 14 residues.

This chain connects TRBV7-6 to TRBJ2-2, with 7 bases aligning to TRBD1. Germline assignment: CDR1 SGHVS and CDR2 FNYEAQ. The V segment lost 3 bases and the J segment 6 bases; nucleotides outside the gene matches: 7. The CDR3 covers 15 residues. The CDR3 DNA reads TGTGCCAGCAGCTTCCGGGACAGATCACCCGGGGAGCTGTTTTTT. It is translated as CASSFRDRSPGELFF.

The rearrangement links TRBV4-3 to TRBJ1-2; tentative D call: TRBD1 (5 bases). The CDR3 spans 15 residues. Between the trimmed V and J ends, which lost 1 base and 2 bases, there was a span of 11 bases. Per germline, CDR1 LGHNA and CDR2 YSLEER. The CDR3 spells CASSQGFGANYGYTF. CDR3 nucleotide sequence: TGCGCCAGCAGCCAAGGTTTTGGGGCCAACTATGGCTACACCTTC.

A note on this clone: A read error may produce the germline difference seen at one junction end. The chain joins TRBV18 to TRBJ2-3; 9 bases map to TRBD1. Germline V lookup: CDR1 KGHSH, CDR2 LQKENI. The CDR3 is 15 amino acids. The CDR3 loop is CASSPRQGGTDTQYF. The DNA of the CDR3 is TGTGCCAGCTCACCGAGACAGGGGGGCACGGATACGCAGTATTTT. Together with reference TRBV18 and TRBJ2-3, the CDR3 gives the full variable domain: NAGVMQNPRHLVRRRGQEARLRCSPMKGHSHVYWYRQLPEEGLKFMVYLQKENIIDESGMPKERFSAEFPKEGPSILRIQQVVRGDSAAYFCASSPRQGGTDTQYFGPGTRLTVL.

The chain is built from TRBV7-9 and TRBJ1-4, with 10 bases matching TRBD1. Germline CDR1 reads SEHNR; CDR2 reads FQNEAQ (reference sequence). This CDR3 has 16 residues. The J segment lost 2 bases and the V segment lost 5 bases, leaving 5 bases of the junction unmatched. CDR3 DNA sequence: TGTGCCAGCAGCGTAGACAGGGGGCCGACTAATGAAAAACTGTTTTTT. Its protein is CASSVDRGPTNEKLFF. The variable domain in full, completed from reference TRBV7-9 and TRBJ1-4, reads DTGVSQNPRHKITKRGQNVTFRCDPISEHNRLYWYRQTLGQGPEFLTYFQNEAQLEKSRLLSDRFSAERPKGSFSTLEIQRTEQGDSAMYLCASSVDRGPTNEKLFFGSGTQLSVL.

The chain recombines TRBV7-9 with TRBJ1-2; D might be TRBD1 (6 bases). With 4 bases removed from V and 7 bases from J, the gap between germline ends came to 16 bases. Looked up from germline, CDR1 is SEHNR and CDR2 is FQNEAQ (reference sequence). The CDR3 is 14 amino acids. The CDR3 DNA sequence: TGTGCCAGCAGCTCCATTGGACAGAAAGGTGGCTACACCTTC. It specifies CASSSIGQKGGYTF.